This TCR beta chain was sequenced in a study of Graves' ophthalmopathy and Graves' hyperthyroidism. CDR3 length equals 15 residues. Trimming cost V 8 bases and J 0 bases, with 17 bases left between them. For repertoire sequencing, the TCR beta CDR3 regions were amplified from RNA transcripts. The workflow started with a first-round RT-PCR run with HTBI primers and then moved on to a second-round multiplex PCR. TCRdb reanalysed the multiplex PCR reads using MiXCR and keeps one entry per CDR3 protein. The sample contains hundreds of thousands of distinct CDR3 sequences, 35% to 45% of which appear only once.

This receptor was identified in an adult man with Graves' ophthalmopathy. The sample was peripheral blood. The chain couples TRBV12-3 or TRBV12-4 to TRBJ2-7; the D gene could be TRBD1 or TRBD2 (5 bases each). In nucleotides, the CDR3 is TGTGCCAGCTCAAAAGGGATGGGGGTCTCCTACGAGCAGTACTTC. Its translation: CASSKGMGVSYEQYF.